A selection of T cell receptor beta chains follows, all from one sample in a study of blood T cell repertoires in COVID-19. Data came from immunoSEQ multiplex PCR; TCRdb stores just in-frame clones and leaves some out. This sample has around 250,000 clones, with around 83% found just once. Material for sequencing was peripheral blood. The receptors come from a woman aged 40 to 50 who had recovered from COVID-19. Each CDR3 is given with its conserved first and last residue. The D gene is left open where the match is weak. Where a row states a size, it is once, few, many or the class of an expanded clone; other rows omit it.

>TRBJ2-1|TRBV27|.|TRBD2
TGTGCCAGCAGTCCCGCGGACTTTAGCGGGGGGGCCGATGAGCAGTTCTTC
CASSPADFSGGADEQFF
>TRBJ2-3|TRBV7-9|.|.
TGTGCCAGCAGCTTAGCGGGAGTTGGAGATACGCAGTATTTT
CASSLAGVGDTQYF
>TRBJ2-1|TRBV29-1|.|.
TGCAGCGTTGCCGGAGAGGTATACAATGAGCAGTTCTTC
CSVAGEVYNEQFF
>TRBJ2-1|TRBV11-2|.|.
TGTGCCAGCAGCTCTCGGTCCTTCGACAATGAGCAGTTCTTC
CASSSRSFDNEQFF
>TRBJ2-7|TRBV6-1|.|TRBD1
TGTGCCAGCAGTGAAGAAAGGGACAGCGCATACGAGCAGTACTTC
CASSEERDSAYEQYF
>TRBJ1-2|TRBV7-8|.|.
TGTGCCAGCAGCTTAGTACGCCGTTTAACTTATGGCTACACCTTC
CASSLVRRLTYGYTF
>TRBJ1-4|TRBV30|.|.
TGTGCCTGGAGAAGGAACTCTCCAGGAACTAATGAAAAACTGTTTTTT
CAWRRNSPGTNEKLFF
>TRBJ2-2|TRBV19|.|.
TGTGCCAGTAGTATAGCATCTATGAACACCGGGGAGCTGTTTTTT
CASSIASMNTGELFF
>TRBJ1-1|TRBV6-1|.|.
TGTGCCAGCAGTGAAGTTGGGGGCGATGAAGCTTTCTTT
CASSEVGGDEAFF
>TRBJ2-1|TRBV5-6|once|.
TGTGCCAGCAGCTTGAGTACAGTTGAGCAGTTCTTC
CASSLSTVEQFF
>TRBJ1-5|TRBV6-5|once|TRBD1
TGTGCCAGCAGTCAGGGGGGAGGTAATCAGCCCCAGCATTTT
CASSQGGGNQPQHF
>TRBJ1-1|TRBV7-9|.|TRBD1
TGTGCCAGCAGCTTATCACAGGGGGCCAACACTGAAGCTTTCTTT
CASSLSQGANTEAFF
>TRBJ2-3|TRBV28|.|TRBD2
TGTGCCAGCAGTTTACTATTTTTAGCGGGGGGCCGGACAGATACGCAGTATTTT
CASSLLFLAGGRTDTQYF
>TRBJ2-5|TRBV10-3|.|.
TGTGCCATCACCGACAGTCCGCAAGAGACCCAGTACTTC
CAITDSPQETQYF
>TRBJ2-4|TRBV9|.|.
TGTGCCAGCAGCGTAGGGCAGGGCCAGAACATTCAGTACTTC
CASSVGQGQNIQYF
>TRBJ1-5|TRBV4-1|.|TRBD1
TGCGCCAGCAGCCAGGGTCTTACAGGGGGCCTCGGTCAGCCCCAGCATTTT
CASSQGLTGGLGQPQHF
>TRBJ1-1|TRBV24-1|.|.
TGTGCCACAAAATCGTGGGCGAACACTGAAGCTTTCTTT
CATKSWANTEAFF
>TRBJ1-5|TRBV6-1|.|.
TGTGCCAGCAGTGAAGCGATCAGGGGAGGCAATCAGCCCCAGCATTTT
CASSEAIRGGNQPQHF
>TRBJ2-7|TRBV4-1|.|.
TGCGCCAGCAGCCAGTTGGGGCGGGACCCGGCCTACGAGCAGTACTTC
CASSQLGRDPAYEQYF
>TRBJ1-2|TRBV5-5|.|TRBD1
TGTGCCAGCAGCTCCGGACAGGGGGTCGGCGGCTATGGCTACACCTTC
CASSSGQGVGGYGYTF
>TRBJ2-5|TRBV24-1|.|.
TGTGCCACCAGTGACCAGGGGCGAGGTCAAGAGACCCAGTACTTC
CATSDQGRGQETQYF
>TRBJ2-7|TRBV28|.|TRBD1
TGTGCCAGCAGTCCCCCCCTCGACAGGGTCGAGCAGTACTTC
CASSPPLDRVEQYF
>TRBJ1-4|TRBV18|.|.
TGTGCCAGCTCACAGGACTGGACGGGGGAAAAACTGTTTTTT
CASSQDWTGEKLFF
>TRBJ1-2|TRBV28|.|TRBD1
TGTGCCAGCAGGGGACAGGGGGCGCGGGGCTACACCTTC
CASRGQGARGYTF
>TRBJ2-3|TRBV11-2|.|.
TGTGCCAGCAGCTTAGAGGGCAGGAGGGGGCTGGATACGCAGTATTTT
CASSLEGRRGLDTQYF
>TRBJ1-1|TRBV28|.|TRBD1
TGTGCCAGCAGCTCCGGACAGGGAGCTTTAGCTTTCTTT
CASSSGQGALAFF
>TRBJ2-7|TRBV5-1|.|TRBD1
TGCGCCAGCAGCCCTGGGACAGGGTTCTACGAGCAGTACTTC
CASSPGTGFYEQYF
>TRBJ1-2|TRBV5-1|once|.
TGCGCCAGCAGACAGGACGTAAGTTCGCGGAACTATGGCTACACCTTC
CASRQDVSSRNYGYTF
>TRBJ2-2|TRBV6-1|.|.
TGTGCCAGCAGTGTTGTGGCTGCGGGTTACACCGGGGAGCTGTTTTTT
CASSVVAAGYTGELFF
>TRBJ2-7|TRBV30|.|.
TGTGCCTGGAGTGTACTTGGCAGGGGCAACGAGCAGTACTTC
CAWSVLGRGNEQYF
>TRBJ1-1|TRBV28|.|TRBD1
TGTGCCAGCAGTTTTTACAGGGGAGCTTTCTTT
CASSFYRGAFF
>TRBJ1-6|TRBV19|.|TRBD1
TGTGCCAGTAGTACGACAGGGCAATCACCCCTCCACTTT
CASSTTGQSPLHF
>TRBJ2-3|TRBV25-1|.|.
TGTGCCAGCCACCCAGGGGCAGCCAGCACAGATACGCAGTATTTT
CASHPGAASTDTQYF
>TRBJ1-1|TRBV6-5|many|TRBD1
TGTGCCAGCAGTCCTCCAGGGGGCGCGAGCACTGAAGCTTTCTTT
CASSPPGGASTEAFF
>TRBJ2-1|TRBV6-2/TRBV6-3|.|TRBD2
TGTGCCAGCAGTTACCCCCGGGGGGGTAGCTCCTACAATGAGCAGTTCTTC
CASSYPRGGSSYNEQFF
>TRBJ1-5|TRBV5-1|many|.
TGCGCCAGCAGCCGGGAAGGAGGTAACAATCAGCCCCAGCATTTT
CASSREGGNNQPQHF
>TRBJ1-1|TRBV5-1|.|.
TGCGCCAGCAGCTTGGAGGAGGCAGGTCCGGGGTCGGGAGCTTTCTTT
CASSLEEAGPGSGAFF
>TRBJ1-6|TRBV10-1|medium-sized|.
TGCGCCTCCTCGTTAATGCCCCTCCACTTT
CASSLMPLHF
>TRBJ1-5|TRBV28|few|.
TGTGCCAGCAGTTTAAGAACGCAACTCCGGATGGCAGGGAAGGTACAGCCCCAGCATTTT
CASSLRTQLRMAGKVQPQHF
>TRBJ1-3|TRBV6-5|.|.
TGTGCCAGTACGGGGGGCCATGGAAACACCATATATTTT
CASTGGHGNTIYF
>TRBJ1-1|TRBV7-3|.|.
TGTGCCAGCAAAGCGGCAAGGAACACTGAAGCTTTCTTT
CASKAARNTEAFF